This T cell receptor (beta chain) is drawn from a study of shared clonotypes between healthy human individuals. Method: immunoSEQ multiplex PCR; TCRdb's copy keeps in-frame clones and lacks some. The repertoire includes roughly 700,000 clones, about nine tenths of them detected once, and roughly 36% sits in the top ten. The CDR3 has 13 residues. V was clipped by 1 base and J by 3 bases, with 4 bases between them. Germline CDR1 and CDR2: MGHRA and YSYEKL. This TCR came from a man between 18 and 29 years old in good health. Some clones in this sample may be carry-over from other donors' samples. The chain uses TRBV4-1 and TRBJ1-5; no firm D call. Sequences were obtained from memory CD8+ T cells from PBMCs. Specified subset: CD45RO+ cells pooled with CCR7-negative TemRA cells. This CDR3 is CASSQVANQPQHF. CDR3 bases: TGCGCCAGCAGCCAAGTCGCCAATCAGCCCCAGCATTTT.